A single sample gave rise to the 10 T cell receptor beta chains below, sequenced in a study of a mutant IDH1 vaccine in newly diagnosed glioma. Their target antigens are unknown. Assay: immunoSEQ multiplex PCR; the TCRdb copy retains only in-frame clones and omits some. The sample consists of approximately 37,000 clones, about 80% of them appearing once. The time point is: week 47, end of study. Every single dose of the vaccine, 300 ug of mutant IDH1 20-mer peptide, came with topical imiquimod. The sample consisted of PBMCs, taken from a glioma patient whose treatment included an IDH1 peptide vaccine. Receptors originate from a man aged 18 to 29 with glioma. Some clones in this sample may be carry-over from other donors' samples.

The V gene is TRBV5-4, the J gene TRBJ1-1, with 7 bases that match TRBD1. This CDR3 has 15 residues. Germline loops: CDR1 SGHNT, CDR2 YYREEE (reference sequence). The V segment lost 5 bases and the J segment 11 bases; nucleotides outside the gene matches: 18. This chain's CDR3 is CASSMTTGTLSGAFF. The CDR3 coding sequence is TGTGCCAGCAGTATGACGACAGGGACGCTATCGGGGGCTTTCTTT.

The rearrangement joins TRBV5-6 to TRBJ2-3; D is ambiguous. CDR1 SGHDT and CDR2 YYEEEE come from the germline V gene. V dropped 5 bases and J dropped 2 bases, with 15 bases sitting between them. The CDR3 consists of 15 residues. The CDR3 DNA reads as TGTGCCAGCAGACGCGGTCCCCACCTCACAGATACGCAGTATTTT. Amino acid sequence: CASRRGPHLTDTQYF.

The chain recombines TRBV19 with TRBJ1-3; D is possibly TRBD1 (6 bases). Between the trimmed V and J ends, which lost 6 bases and 0 bases, there was a span of 18 bases. This CDR3 has 17 residues. Germline V gene sequence: CDR1 LNHDA, CDR2 SQIVND (reference sequence). CDR3 DNA sequence: TGTGCCAGTAGCCTACTACAGGGATTCAACTCTGGAAACACCATATATTTT. Translation gives CASSLLQGFNSGNTIYF.

The chain has TRBV7-2 and TRBJ2-2; 9 nucleotides agree with TRBD2. CDR1 and CDR2 (germline): SGHTA, FQGNSA. Trimming took 5 bases from V and 5 from J; bases not matched to a gene: 18. The CDR3 contains 19 residues. The CDR3 region is CASSSPKVAGGPGTGELFF. The CDR3 bases are TGTGCCAGCAGCAGCCCCAAGGTGGCGGGGGGGCCAGGTACCGGGGAGCTGTTTTTT. The whole variable domain, filled in from reference TRBV7-2 and TRBJ2-2, reads GAGVSQSPSNKVTEKGKDVELRCDPISGHTALYWYRQSLGQGLEFLIYFQGNSAPDKSGLPSDRFSAERTGGSVSTLTIQRTQQEDSAVYLCASSSPKVAGGPGTGELFFGEGSRLTVL.

This chain connects TRBV6-5 to TRBJ2-7; D could derive from TRBD1 or TRBD2 (5 bases each). This CDR3 contains 14 residues. Between the trimmed V and J ends, which lost 5 bases and 1 base, there was a span of 12 bases. The germline V gene has CDR1 MNHEY and CDR2 SVGAGI. The CDR3 protein is CASSQNWGSYEQYF. CDR3 sequence (DNA): TGTGCCAGCAGTCAAAATTGGGGGTCCTACGAGCAGTACTTC.

V and J are TRBV30 and TRBJ1-3, with D perhaps TRBD1 (6 bases). V shed 8 bases and J shed 2 bases, with 16 bases lying between them. Germline lookup yields CDR1 GTSNPN and CDR2 SVGIG (reference sequence). There are 14 residues in the CDR3. CDR3 nucleotides: TGTGCCGTGGGGCGCGCAGGGGCTGGAAACACCATATATTTT. Its translation is CAVGRAGAGNTIYF.

This rearrangement joins TRBV6-5 to TRBJ2-5, with TRBD2 as a possible D gene (5 bases). V lost 7 bases to trimming and J lost 9 bases, with 12 bases between them. CDR1 and CDR2 from the germline V gene are MNHEY and SVGAGI. The CDR3 length is 11 residues. CDR3 in amino acids: CASTQKEAQYF. CDR3 nucleotides: TGTGCCAGCACCCAGAAGGAGGCCCAGTACTTC.

V and J are TRBV6-5 and TRBJ1-1; a weak D match, TRBD1 (5 bases). Germline loops: CDR1 MNHEY, CDR2 SVGAGI. The V end was cut by 9 bases, the J end by 4 bases, with 9 bases between. CDR3 length: 11 amino acids. CDR3 residues: CASLGLTEAFF. Written as DNA, the CDR3 is TGTGCCAGTCTGGGGCTCACTGAAGCTTTCTTT.

The sample holds a few counts of this clone. The chain employs TRBV6-6 and TRBJ1-5; D not certain. Germline values: CDR1 MNHNY, CDR2 SVGAGI (reference sequence). The CDR3 extends over 14 amino acids. V was shortened by 5 bases and J by 10 bases, with 18 bases between the two germline ends. In DNA, the CDR3 is TGTGCCAGCAGTGACCGGACTGTAGCTGGCCCCCAGCATTTT. The encoded protein is CASSDRTVAGPQHF.

The chain links TRBV5-1 to TRBJ1-5; D remains ambiguous. The CDR3 is 15 residues long. Germline CDR1 reads SGHRS; CDR2 reads YFSETQ. Trimming cost V 0 bases and J 5 bases, with 12 bases left between them. CDR3: CASSLGYSSDQPQHF. CDR3 sequence (DNA): TGCGCCAGCAGCTTGGGGTACAGTTCGGATCAGCCCCAGCATTTT.